These 4 T cell receptor beta chains were all obtained from the same sample, sequenced in a study of blood T cell repertoires in COVID-19. Only in-frame clones appear in the TCRdb table, and some are missing; sequencing was by immunoSEQ multiplex PCR. The data show some 200,000 clones, less than 90% seen once. The source material was peripheral blood. The receptor source for this set is a woman aged 60 to 75 with COVID-19, enrolled during active disease.

This chain joins TRBV6-2 or TRBV6-3 and TRBJ2-1; 12 nucleotides match TRBD2. Germline-derived CDR1 and CDR2 are MNHEY and SVGEGT. This CDR3 is 13 amino acids long. V was clipped by 5 bases and J by 15 bases; unmatched bases: 8. CDR3: CASSTGLAGTPFF. Here the CDR3 DNA reads TGTGCCAGCAGTACAGGACTAGCGGGGACCCCGTTCTTC.

The J gene is TRBJ2-7, the V gene TRBV7-2; D gene uncertain. V was clipped by 1 base and J by 0 bases, with 10 bases between them. The V gene's germline CDR1 is SGHTA and CDR2 FQGNSA. The CDR3 is 15 amino acids. Written as DNA, the CDR3 is TGTGCCAGCAGCTTAGGAGCTTTACTCTCCTACGAGCAGTACTTC. Its protein is CASSLGALLSYEQYF.

The V gene is TRBV19, the J gene TRBJ2-1; TRBD2 matches at 9 bases. V was clipped by 1 base and J by 0 bases; unmatched bases: 13. The CDR3 consists of 20 residues. In germline, CDR1 is LNHDA, CDR2 SQIVND (reference sequence). This CDR3 is CASSIGASGIKQSSYNEQFF. CDR3 DNA: TGTGCCAGTAGTATAGGGGCTAGCGGGATTAAGCAAAGCTCCTACAATGAGCAGTTCTTC.

Here the CDR3 reads CASSLGGSYGYTF. As DNA, the CDR3 is TGTGCCAGCAGCTTAGGGGGCAGCTATGGCTACACCTTC. The chain is built from TRBV7-8 and TRBJ1-2; D possibly corresponds to TRBD1 (5 bases). Germline V CDR1 and CDR2: SGHVS, FQNEAQ. V lost 1 base to trimming and J lost 4 bases, with 7 bases between them. The CDR3 covers 13 residues.